This passage covers 27 T cell receptor beta chains from one sample sequenced in a study of CD8+CD57+ T cells in acquired aplastic anemia. The template used for profiling TCR beta VDJ and CDR3 was genomic DNA. TCRdb re-derived calls from the reads in MiXCR, one entry per CDR3 protein. This table holds about 160,000 distinct CDR3 sequences, approximately 40% found once. The sample taken for sequencing was sorted CD4+, CD8+, or CD8+CD57+ T cells (not recorded which) from PBMCs. These receptors all come from a human donor in good health.

This clonotype occurred many times. The V gene is TRBV6-5, the J gene TRBJ2-7, with 7 nucleotides matching TRBD2. Germline CDR1 MNHEY, CDR2 SVGAGI. With 4 bases clipped from V and 6 bases from J, the junction kept 9 bases outside the gene matches. This CDR3 is 14 amino acids long. The CDR3 DNA reads as TGTGCCAGCAGTTCAAGACTAGCTCGTCTCGAGCAGTACTTC. Encoded protein: CASSSRLARLEQYF.

Comments on this clonotype: An end of the junction differs from the germline gene, which may be a read error. V usage is TRBV20-1 and J usage is TRBJ2-3, with D possibly being TRBD2 (6 bases). The germline gives CDR1 DFQATT, CDR2 SNEGSKA (reference sequence). CDR3 size: 11 residues. The CDR3 sequence: CNAREGTLGYF. The CDR3 region has the DNA TGCAATGCTAGAGAAGGGACTTTGGGTTATTTT.

The chain joins TRBV5-1 to TRBJ1-2; 9 bases agree with TRBD1. The CDR3 loop spans 15 amino acids. V lost 2 bases and J lost 3; bases outside the gene matches: 5. Germline V gene data show CDR1 as SGHRS and CDR2 as YFSETQ. This CDR3 reads CASSFDRGWYYGYTF. CDR3 nucleotides: TGCGCCAGCAGCTTCGACAGGGGGTGGTACTATGGCTACACCTTC.

This clonotype was seen a few times. A much bigger clone sits one base away, suggesting this may be a read error. This chain connects TRBV20-1 to TRBJ1-1, with TRBD1 matching over 7 bases. Germline V gives CDR1 DFQATT, CDR2 SNEGSKA (reference sequence). Trimming took 5 bases from V and 5 from J; bases not matched to a gene: 11. The CDR3 runs 14 residues. The CDR3 nucleotides are TGCAGTGCTTGGGGCCGGGACAGAGGGACTGAAGCTTTCTTT. This sequence encodes CSAWGRDRGTEAFF.

The V gene is TRBV5-1, the J gene TRBJ2-3; no reliable D call. The germline gives CDR1 SGHRS, CDR2 YFSETQ. Trimming cost V 0 bases and J 0 bases, with 8 bases left between them. This CDR3 spans 15 amino acids. DNA for the CDR3: TGCGCCAGCAGCTTGGGCCGGACGAGCACAGATACGCAGTATTTT. As protein: CASSLGRTSTDTQYF.

A word on this clonotype: A much larger clone lies one base from this, so it may be a read error. The rearrangement links TRBV5-1 to TRBJ2-7, with 8 bases aligning to TRBD2. The CDR3 length is 16 residues. Germline CDR1 SGHRS, CDR2 YFSETQ. Unmatched junction bases numbered 5, after V lost 0 bases and J lost 0 bases. The CDR3 region is CASSLGLAGLSYEQYF. As DNA, the CDR3 is TGCGCCAGCAGCTTGGGGCTAGCGGGTCTCTCCTACGAGCAGTACTTC.

The chain joins TRBV9 to TRBJ1-5; D unresolved. Looked up from germline, CDR1 is SGDLS and CDR2 is YYNGEE. V was trimmed by 0 bases and J by 3 bases, leaving 7 bases between them. The CDR3 has 14 residues. The CDR3 reads CASSVAGPNQPQHF. As DNA, the CDR3 is TGTGCCAGCAGCGTAGCGGGTCCCAATCAGCCCCAGCATTTT.

This clonotype was seen repeatedly, ten times or more. The V and J genes are TRBV7-8 and TRBJ2-7; maybe TRBD2 (5 bases). CDR1 and CDR2 from the germline V gene are SGHVS and FQNEAQ. CDR3 length: 16 amino acids. V gave up 5 bases and J gave up 4 bases, with 21 bases separating them. In nucleotides, the CDR3 is TGTGCCAGCAGCACCAGGACTTTCTCTTCGGATTACGAGCAGTACTTC. Translated, it gives CASSTRTFSSDYEQYF.

The chain couples TRBV14 to TRBJ2-7; possible D gene TRBD1, 7 bases. Germline V gives CDR1 SGHDN, CDR2 FVKESK. There are 16 residues in the CDR3. Deletions cut 4 bases from V and 4 bases from J, with 20 bases between. CDR3 region: CASSLGQEGVRYEQYF. As DNA, the CDR3 is TGTGCCAGCAGCCTTGGACAGGAGGGGGTAAGGTACGAGCAGTACTTC.

This clonotype was seen ten or more times. The rearrangement joins TRBV20-1 to TRBJ2-1, with 12 bases fitting TRBD2. The CDR3 runs 14 residues. Germline CDR1 and CDR2: DFQATT and SNEGSKA (reference sequence). Trimming at V came to 6 bases and at J to 7 bases, leaving 7 bases not matched to a gene. The CDR3 DNA reads TGCAGTGCGGATCTAGCGGGGGGGCCTAATGAGCAGTTCTTC. Its protein product is CSADLAGGPNEQFF.

This clonotype was seen at least ten times. The rearrangement uses TRBV9 and TRBJ1-1; no firm D call. The CDR3 is 15 residues long. V was clipped by 4 bases and J by 1 base, with 14 bases between them. Germline V gene lookup returns CDR1 SGDLS and CDR2 YYNGEE. The CDR3 bases are TGTGCCAGCAGCCTCCGCCAGGACCAGAACACTGAAGCTTTCTTT. Translated: CASSLRQDQNTEAFF. Using reference TRBV9 and TRBJ1-1 for the parts outside the CDR3, the full variable domain is DSGVTQTPKHLITATGQRVTLRCSPRSGDLSVYWYQQSLDQGLQFLIQYYNGEERAKGNILERFSAQQFPDLHSELNLSSLELGDSALYFCASSLRQDQNTEAFFGQGTRLTVV.

The CDR3 reads CASSSPRGGANTEAFF. As DNA, the CDR3 is TGTGCCAGCAGTTCCCCGAGAGGGGGCGCAAACACTGAAGCTTTCTTT. The chain recombines TRBV6-6 with TRBJ1-1; the match to TRBD1 covers 7 bases. This CDR3 is 16 amino acids long. The trim removed 4 bases at V and 2 bases at J, leaving 10 bases unmatched. Per germline, CDR1 MNHNY and CDR2 SVGAGI (reference sequence).

This clonotype was detected many times. The gene calls are TRBV28 and TRBJ2-1; either TRBD1 or TRBD2 may supply D (5 bases each). The V gene's germline CDR1 is MDHEN and CDR2 SYDVKM. The V and J ends lost 6 bases and 0 bases respectively, with 21 bases between them. There are 18 residues in the CDR3. CDR3 region: CASRVGRRHQSSYNEQFF. The CDR3 DNA is TGTGCCAGCAGAGTGGGACGAAGACACCAGAGCTCCTACAATGAGCAGTTCTTC. The complete variable domain, with remaining parts taken from reference TRBV28 and TRBJ2-1, reads DVKVTQSSRYLVKRTGEKVFLECVQDMDHENMFWYRQDPGLGLRLIYFSYDVKMKEKGDIPEGYSVSREKKERFSLILESASTNQTSMYLCASRVGRRHQSSYNEQFFGPGTRLTVL.

Concerning this clonotype itself: A clone one base away is much larger, so this may be a read error. V usage is TRBV11-1 and J usage is TRBJ2-3, with D perhaps TRBD2 (5 bases). The CDR3 is 15 residues long. CDR1 and CDR2 (germline): SGHAT, FQDESV (reference sequence). V dropped 1 base and J dropped 4 bases, with 12 bases sitting between them. The CDR3, as DNA: TGTGCCAGCAGCTTAGGGGGAGCACACGCAGATACGCAGTATTTT. It translates to CASSLGGAHADTQYF.

The J gene is TRBJ2-2, the V gene TRBV10-1; 7 nucleotides agree with TRBD1. From germline, CDR1 is WNHNN and CDR2 SYGVQD (reference sequence). The CDR3 consists of 15 residues. The junction had 10 bases not matched to a gene; V was cut back by 6 bases and J by 6 bases. Written as DNA, the CDR3 is TGCGCCAGCAGCTCGCAGCTTACAGGGGCCGGGGAGCTGTTTTTT. Encoded protein: CASSSQLTGAGELFF.

The chain recombines TRBV11-1 with TRBJ2-7; TRBD1 agrees at 8 bases. Germline CDR1 and CDR2: SGHAT and FQDESV (reference sequence). There are 18 residues in the CDR3. V lost 4 bases and J lost 7; bases outside the gene matches: 21. CDR3 coding DNA: TGTGCCAGCAGCTCCAATCACCTTCGGACAGGGCAGTATGGGGAGCAGTACTTC. Translation gives CASSSNHLRTGQYGEQYF.

The rearrangement links TRBV4-1 to TRBJ1-3; possible D gene TRBD1, 6 bases. Trimming removed 4 bases at V and 0 bases at J, with 22 bases between. The CDR3 runs to 19 residues. The germline V gene encodes CDR1 MGHRA and CDR2 YSYEKL. The CDR3 sequence is CASSRGRQVGGGSGNTIYF. The CDR3 DNA follows: TGCGCCAGCAGCCGCGGCCGACAGGTAGGGGGAGGCTCTGGAAACACCATATATTTT.

This chain connects TRBV5-6 to TRBJ2-1; TRBD2 aligns across 8 bases. CDR3 size: 16 residues. CDR1 is SGHDT, CDR2 YYEEEE, per germline. V shed 7 bases and J 5 bases; nucleotides not matched to a gene: 14. CDR3 sequence (DNA): TGTGCCAGCGAAGCTTGGGGACTAGGACTAGACAATGAGCAGTTCTTC. This translates into CASEAWGLGLDNEQFF.

There are many counts of this clonotype. V gene TRBV20-1 combines with J gene TRBJ1-1, with D unresolved. Germline V gene sequence: CDR1 DFQATT, CDR2 SNEGSKA (reference sequence). V lost 2 bases and J lost 3, with 4 bases in between. This CDR3 has 11 residues. Written as DNA, the CDR3 is TGCAGTGCTAGAAAGTACACTGAAGCTTTCTTT. This encodes CSARKYTEAFF.

In this sample, this clonotype turned up many times. V gene TRBV10-3 combines with J gene TRBJ1-2; D not certain. V dropped 2 bases and J dropped 1 base, with 14 bases sitting between them. The CDR3 is 16 residues long. The germline V gene encodes CDR1 ENHRY and CDR2 SYGVKD. In nucleotides, the CDR3 is TGTGCCATCAGTGAGCGGGGATTTCCGGATAACTATGGCTACACCTTC. Its translation is CAISERGFPDNYGYTF.

V usage is TRBV9 and J usage is TRBJ2-2; D remains ambiguous. Germline values: CDR1 SGDLS, CDR2 YYNGEE. There are 12 residues in the CDR3. Trimming pared 4 bases from V and 8 bases from J, leaving 9 bases between. The CDR3 spells CASSKDEGELFF. The CDR3 bases are TGTGCCAGCAGCAAAGATGAGGGGGAGCTGTTTTTT.

This clonotype has a single count. V is TRBV9 and J is TRBJ2-5; D is uncertain. The CDR3 is made up of 12 amino acids. Germline CDR1 and CDR2: SGDLS and YYNGEE. Trimming cost V 3 bases and J 5 bases, with 8 bases left between them. CDR3 region: CASSGSWETQYF. For the CDR3, the DNA is TGTGCCAGCAGCGGCTCCTGGGAGACCCAGTACTTC.

J is TRBJ2-5 and V is TRBV19; 11 bases agree with TRBD2. Losses at the gene ends were 1 base for V and 1 base for J; bases not matched to a gene: 2. Germline CDR1 and CDR2: LNHDA and SQIVND (reference sequence). The CDR3 extends over 16 amino acids. The CDR3 nucleotides read TGTGCCAGTAGTATAGTGGGGACTAGCGGCCAAGAGACCCAGTACTTC. Its protein is CASSIVGTSGQETQYF.

This clonotype was counted a single time. The chain carries TRBV20-1 and TRBJ1-1; 7 bases line up with TRBD1. This CDR3 is built from 13 residues. Unmatched junction bases numbered 10, after V lost 6 bases and J lost 6 bases. Germline CDR1 and CDR2: DFQATT and SNEGSKA (reference sequence). The CDR3 sequence: CSAGDSPVAEAFF. CDR3 nucleotides: TGCAGTGCGGGGGACAGTCCCGTAGCTGAAGCTTTCTTT.

This clonotype was picked up one time. The V call is TRBV20-1, the J call TRBJ1-1; 10 bases map to TRBD1. Germline CDR1 and CDR2: DFQATT and SNEGSKA (reference sequence). V dropped 1 base and J dropped 10; count of bases not matched to a gene: 24. CDR3 length: 19 residues. CDR3 loop: CSARVRRAVPGQGNYRAFF. CDR3 nucleotide sequence: TGCAGTGCTAGAGTTCGTAGGGCAGTACCGGGACAGGGGAACTATAGAGCTTTCTTT.

The rearrangement links TRBV5-6 to TRBJ1-2, with a possible D match to TRBD1 (5 bases). Per germline, CDR1 SGHDT and CDR2 YYEEEE. This CDR3 comprises 13 residues. Trimming cost V 1 base and J 9 bases, with 13 bases left between them. In DNA, the CDR3 is TGTGCCAGCAGCTTGTCGGACCAGGGCAGCTACACCTTC. It encodes CASSLSDQGSYTF.

This clonotype has more than one count but fewer than ten. The chain links TRBV6-4 to TRBJ2-1; no reliable D call. V gave up 6 bases and J gave up 6 bases, with 18 bases separating them. Germline values: CDR1 MRHNA, CDR2 SNTAGT. There are 15 residues in the CDR3. CDR3 region: CASSDRAKERNEQFF. The CDR3 coding sequence is TGTGCCAGCAGCGACCGGGCCAAAGAACGCAATGAGCAGTTCTTC.